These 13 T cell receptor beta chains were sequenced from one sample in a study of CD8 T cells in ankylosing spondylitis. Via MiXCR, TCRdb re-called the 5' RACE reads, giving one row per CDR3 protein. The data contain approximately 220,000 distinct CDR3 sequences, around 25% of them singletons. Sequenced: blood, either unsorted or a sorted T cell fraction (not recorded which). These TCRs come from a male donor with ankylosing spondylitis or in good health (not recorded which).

CDR3 coding DNA: TGTGCCAGCAGTGTAGACTGGGCTAGCACAGATACGCAGTATTTT. Translation gives CASSVDWASTDTQYF. This rearrangement joins TRBV12-3 or TRBV12-4 to TRBJ2-3; D remains unclear. The CDR3 has 15 amino acids. The ends were cut back, 5 bases at V and 0 bases at J, with 12 bases in the middle.

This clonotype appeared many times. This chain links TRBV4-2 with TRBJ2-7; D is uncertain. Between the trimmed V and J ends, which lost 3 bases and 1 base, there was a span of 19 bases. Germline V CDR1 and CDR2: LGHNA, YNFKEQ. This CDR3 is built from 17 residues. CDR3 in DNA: TGTGCCAGCAGCCATGCTGGGTCCCTCAGTTCTTCCTACGAGCAGTACTTC. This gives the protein CASSHAGSLSSSYEQYF.

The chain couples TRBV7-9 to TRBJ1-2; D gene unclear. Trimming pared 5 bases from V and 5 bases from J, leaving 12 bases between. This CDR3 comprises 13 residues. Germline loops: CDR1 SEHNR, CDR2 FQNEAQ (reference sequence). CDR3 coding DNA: TGTGCCAGCAGCCCTCAACCTGGTTATGGCTACACCTTC. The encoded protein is CASSPQPGYGYTF.

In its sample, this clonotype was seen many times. The CDR3 protein is CATSRDPRGDTQYF. The CDR3 nucleotides read TGTGCCACCAGCAGAGATCCCAGGGGAGATACGCAGTATTTT. V and J are TRBV15 and TRBJ2-3; perhaps TRBD1 as D (6 bases). The CDR3 sequence is 14 residues long. Germline lookup yields CDR1 LNHNV and CDR2 YYDKDF (reference sequence). V lost 0 bases to trimming and J lost 5 bases, with 9 bases between them.

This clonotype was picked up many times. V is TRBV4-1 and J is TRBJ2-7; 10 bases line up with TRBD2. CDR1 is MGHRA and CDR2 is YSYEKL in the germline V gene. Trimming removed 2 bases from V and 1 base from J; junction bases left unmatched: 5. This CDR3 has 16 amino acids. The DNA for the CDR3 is TGCGCCAGCAGCCAAATCGGACTAGCGGAATCCTACGAGCAGTACTTC. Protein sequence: CASSQIGLAESYEQYF.

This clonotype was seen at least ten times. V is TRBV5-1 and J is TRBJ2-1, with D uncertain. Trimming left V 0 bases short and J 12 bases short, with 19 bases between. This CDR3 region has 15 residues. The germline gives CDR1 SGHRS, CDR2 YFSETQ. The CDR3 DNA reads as TGCGCCAGCAGCTTGGAAGCCTCCCCCTACCTTGGGCAGTTCTTC. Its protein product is CASSLEASPYLGQFF.

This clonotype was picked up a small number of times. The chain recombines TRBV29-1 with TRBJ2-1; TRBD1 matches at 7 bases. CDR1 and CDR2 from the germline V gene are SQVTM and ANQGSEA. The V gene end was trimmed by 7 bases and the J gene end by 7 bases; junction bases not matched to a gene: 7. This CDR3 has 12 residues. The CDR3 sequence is CSGQGNDNEQFF. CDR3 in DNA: TGCAGCGGACAGGGAAACGATAATGAGCAGTTCTTC.

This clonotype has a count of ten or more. CDR3 coding DNA: TGTGCCAGCGGGACCAAGCCACCGCTCGGTTCCTACGAGCAGTACTTC. It encodes CASGTKPPLGSYEQYF. This chain links TRBV12-3 or TRBV12-4 with TRBJ2-7; tentatively, D is TRBD1 or TRBD2 (5 bases each). V lost 8 bases and J 1 base, leaving 21 bases between the germline ends. This CDR3 spans 16 amino acids.

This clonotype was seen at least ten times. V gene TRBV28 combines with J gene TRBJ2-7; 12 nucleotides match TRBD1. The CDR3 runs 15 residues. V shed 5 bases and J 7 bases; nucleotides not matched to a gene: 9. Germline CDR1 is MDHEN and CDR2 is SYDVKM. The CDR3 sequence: CASSTPGQGAREQYF. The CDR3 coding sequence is TGTGCCAGCAGTACCCCGGGACAGGGGGCGCGGGAGCAGTACTTC.

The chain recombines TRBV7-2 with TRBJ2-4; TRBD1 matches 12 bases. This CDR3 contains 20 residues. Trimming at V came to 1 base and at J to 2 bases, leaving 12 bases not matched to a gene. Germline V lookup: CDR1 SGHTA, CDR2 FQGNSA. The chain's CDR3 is CASSLGRSGTGGATKNIQYF. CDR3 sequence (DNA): TGTGCCAGCAGCTTAGGGCGCTCCGGGACAGGGGGCGCGACCAAAAACATTCAGTACTTC.

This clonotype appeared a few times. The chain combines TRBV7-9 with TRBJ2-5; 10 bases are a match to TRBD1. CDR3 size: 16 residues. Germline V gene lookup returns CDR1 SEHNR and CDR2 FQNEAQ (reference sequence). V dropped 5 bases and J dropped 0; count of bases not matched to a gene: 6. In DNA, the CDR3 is TGTGCCAGCAGCCCGGGACAGGGGACGTACCAAGAGACCCAGTACTTC. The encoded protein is CASSPGQGTYQETQYF.

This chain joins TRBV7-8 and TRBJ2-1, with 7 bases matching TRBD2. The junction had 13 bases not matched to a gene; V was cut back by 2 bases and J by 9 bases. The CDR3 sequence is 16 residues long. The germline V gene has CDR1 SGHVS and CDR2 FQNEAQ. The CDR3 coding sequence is TGTGCCAGCAGCTTAATGAGACTAGCTCTCTGGGGTGAGCAGTTCTTC. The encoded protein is CASSLMRLALWGEQFF.

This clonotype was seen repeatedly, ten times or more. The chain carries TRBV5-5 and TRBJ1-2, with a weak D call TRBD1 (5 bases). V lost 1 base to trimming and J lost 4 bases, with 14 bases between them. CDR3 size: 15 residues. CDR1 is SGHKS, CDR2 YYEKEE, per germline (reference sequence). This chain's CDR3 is CASSLWGGVAYGYTF. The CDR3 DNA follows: TGTGCCAGCAGCTTGTGGGGCGGTGTGGCCTATGGCTACACCTTC.